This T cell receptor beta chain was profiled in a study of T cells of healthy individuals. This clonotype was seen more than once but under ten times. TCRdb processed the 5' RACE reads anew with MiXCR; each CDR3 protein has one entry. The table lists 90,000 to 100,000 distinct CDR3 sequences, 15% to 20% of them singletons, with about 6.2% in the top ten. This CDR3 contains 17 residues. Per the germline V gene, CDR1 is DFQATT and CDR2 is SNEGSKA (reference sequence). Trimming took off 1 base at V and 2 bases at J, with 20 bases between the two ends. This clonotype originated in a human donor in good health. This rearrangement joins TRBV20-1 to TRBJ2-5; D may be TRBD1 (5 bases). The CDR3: CSARGSGRPGLQETQYF. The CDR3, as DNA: TGCAGTGCTAGAGGGTCAGGGCGGCCAGGCCTACAAGAGACCCAGTACTTC.